Listed here are 4 T cell receptor beta chains from one sample, sequenced in a study of shared clonotypes between healthy human individuals. The method was immunoSEQ multiplex PCR; TCRdb's version includes in-frame clones alone and lacks a portion of them. The sample records 1.4 million to 1.5 million clones, roughly 96% being singletons. Sequenced input: naive CD4+ T cells sorted from blood. Regarding subset: CD45RA+ positively selected. The receptors were gathered from a man aged 30 to 45 in good health.

The genes are TRBV23-1 and TRBJ1-1; 9 bases match TRBD1. TRBV23-1 is an ORF, with its function uncertain. V lost 2 bases to trimming and J lost 2 bases; unmatched junction nucleotides: 3. This CDR3 has 15 residues. The CDR3 loop is CASSQGQGLNTEAFF. The DNA of the CDR3 is TGCGCCAGCAGTCAAGGACAGGGGCTTAACACTGAAGCTTTCTTT.

This clone was seen only once. The rearrangement joins TRBV7-6 to TRBJ2-3, with 9 bases identical to TRBD2. The CDR3 runs 12 residues. From germline, CDR1 is SGHVS and CDR2 FNYEAQ. Trimming cost V 6 bases and J 10 bases; bases outside gene matches: 5. CDR3 DNA sequence: TGTGCCAGCAGGTCTAGCGGGACCTCGCAGTATTTT. Its protein product is CASRSSGTSQYF.

The rearrangement links TRBV28 to TRBJ2-7; D possibly corresponds to TRBD2 (7 bases). Deletions cut 4 bases from V and 3 bases from J, with 16 bases between. The CDR3 runs to 15 residues. CDR1 and CDR2 (germline): MDHEN, SYDVKM. DNA of the CDR3: TGTGCCAGCAGTTCCACAGGCGGGGGCGACTACGAGCAGTACTTC. Protein sequence: CASSSTGGGDYEQYF. Together with reference TRBV28 and TRBJ2-7, the CDR3 gives the full variable domain: DVKVTQSSRYLVKRTGEKVFLECVQDMDHENMFWYRQDPGLGLRLIYFSYDVKMKEKGDIPEGYSVSREKKERFSLILESASTNQTSMYLCASSSTGGGDYEQYFGPGTRLTVT.

This chain joins TRBV9 and TRBJ2-5, with 16 bases matching TRBD2. Germline assignment: CDR1 SGDLS and CDR2 YYNGEE. The CDR3 is 18 residues long. Unmatched junction bases numbered 10, after V lost 3 bases and J lost 5 bases. CDR3 sequence: CASSAGGLAGGFRETQYF. The CDR3 DNA is TGTGCCAGCAGCGCGGGGGGACTAGCGGGAGGGTTTAGGGAGACCCAGTACTTC.